This T cell receptor (beta chain) was recovered during a study of blood T cells in healthy people across ages. Findings and limits, study-wide: Long-lived and aged donors differed, with more naive CD4+ cells and higher diversity in the long-lived.

With respect to this clonotype: What it recognizes is unknown.

PCR was performed a second time for about 7 to 12 cycles using a sample-barcoded 5' primer and a J-beta primer mix. TCRdb recomputed calls from the 5' RACE reads with MiXCR, one row per CDR3 protein. Of under 700,000 distinct CDR3 sequences listed, about 24% are singletons. CDR1 is MNHNY and CDR2 is SVGAGI in the germline V gene (reference sequence). V dropped 6 bases and J dropped 7 bases, with 22 bases sitting between them. The CDR3 extends over 16 amino acids. Samples had at least 6.5 million PBMCs isolated from them. This sample was shared with a second study, whose subject was T cells of mothers and their children. From that report: Extraction yielded RNA that went, in full, into cDNA synthesis at approximately 1.4 ug per 15 ul. Relative to unrelated pairs, biologically related mother-child dyads exhibited marginally greater, non-significant overlap.

The chain joins TRBV6-6 to TRBJ2-1, with a tentative D call TRBD2 (7 bases). The origin of this receptor is a boy under 18 in good health. Input material: blood. The CDR3 bases are TGTGCCAGCAGCGCGGGCCGCGGGGGCATGGTGAATGAGCAGTTCTTC. The encoded protein is CASSAGRGGMVNEQFF.